The T cell receptor beta chain described here comes from a study of identical twins. Study results and limitations: Out-of-frame alpha sequences common to twins exhibited a surplus of low generation probability. Memory repertoires showed no such pattern, whereas abundant cord blood beta clonotypes carried fewer insertions.

TCRdb processed the 5' RACE reads anew with MiXCR; each CDR3 protein has one entry. This repertoire shows 450,000 or so distinct CDR3 sequences, approximately 14% found once; its top ten account for 0.52%. The ends lost 1 base at V and 3 bases at J; junction bases unmatched: 14. The CDR3 totals 20 residues. CDR1 and CDR2 (germline): LGHNA, YSLEER. Healthy Caucasians alone served as donors. The table lists this clonotype with a few counts. Its antigen is undetermined. The data also belong to a second study, concerning yellow fever vaccine responses in identical twins. That study adds: Convergence reportedly seemed to mark part of the twins' vaccine T cell response, with personalization marking the rest.

The receptor was isolated from a woman aged 18-29 years in good health. Sequencing was performed on CD4+ T cells sorted from blood. The chain uses TRBV4-3 and TRBJ2-7; 14 positions agree with TRBD2. The CDR3 DNA follows: TGCGCCAGCAGCCAAGTATTTTCCGGGACTAGCGGGAGTAATCTCTACGAGCAGTACTTC. Encoded protein: CASSQVFSGTSGSNLYEQYF.